This T cell receptor (beta chain) was obtained from a study of blood T cell repertoires in COVID-19. About the study: The origin of the acute and convalescent COVID-19 samples was the United States, Italy and Spain. T cells, B-cell-depleted T cells, or PBMCs supplied cDNA or gDNA.

As processed by the authors: Cell counts per sample came from amplifying reference gene primers. The data were produced by immunoSEQ multiplex PCR, yet TCRdb's version contains in-frame clones alone and is incomplete. V and J calls plus clone size are reproduced from that table; the DNA served to infer D and trimming. The table records approximately 150,000 clones, about 85% of them present only once. Germline V gene data show CDR1 as SGHAT and CDR2 as FQNNGV. The V end was cut by 5 bases, the J end by 9 bases, with 20 bases between. The CDR3 sequence is 15 residues long. The gene calls are TRBV11-2 and TRBJ1-3; weak D call: TRBD1 (6 bases). Sequencing input: peripheral blood. The TCR originated in a man between 40 and 49 years old with acute or convalescent COVID-19. The CDR3 here is CASSPRQLQGSTIYF. CDR3 DNA sequence: TGTGCCAGCAGCCCCCGACAGCTCCAGGGGAGCACCATATATTTT.